The 32 T cell receptor beta chains below all came from one sample that was sequenced in a study of T cells in localized non-small cell lung cancer. Clones were sequenced by immunoSEQ multiplex PCR, and TCRdb holds only the in-frame ones, with some missing. The sample holds about 52,000 clones; 70% to 90% are singletons and the top ten take about a sixth. Specimen: PBMCs, collected before any cancer treatment. Receptor source: a female donor with stage II lung adenocarcinoma.

This rearrangement joins TRBV5-1 to TRBJ2-5; D is unclear. The CDR3 extends over 16 amino acids. Germline CDR1 is SGHRS and CDR2 is YFSETQ. V dropped 0 bases and J dropped 5 bases, with 17 bases sitting between them. CDR3 sequence: CASSLEGPLSMETQYF. In nucleotides, the CDR3 is TGCGCCAGCAGCTTGGAGGGTCCGCTGTCCATGGAGACCCAGTACTTC.

V gene TRBV4-1 combines with J gene TRBJ2-3; 8 nucleotides agree with TRBD2. J was trimmed by 7 bases and V by 0 bases; bases with no gene match: 9. Germline CDR1 is MGHRA and CDR2 is YSYEKL. CDR3 size: 16 residues. CDR3: CASSQDLGGGQNTQYF. The CDR3 nucleotides are TGCGCCAGCAGCCAAGATCTCGGCGGGGGGCAAAATACGCAGTATTTT.

The chain employs TRBV5-5 and TRBJ1-4; 10 bases agree with TRBD1. CDR1 is SGHKS and CDR2 is YYEKEE in the germline V gene (reference sequence). The length of the CDR3 is 15 residues. V lost 2 bases to trimming and J lost 7 bases; unmatched junction nucleotides: 5. The CDR3 DNA is TGTGCCAGCAGCTTTGCGGGACAGGGGTCTGAAAAACTGTTTTTT. It encodes CASSFAGQGSEKLFF.

This chain links TRBV20-1 with TRBJ2-3; D ambiguous. The CDR3 is made up of 11 amino acids. The V gene lost 2 bases and the J gene lost 2 bases, with 2 bases spanning the gap. CDR1 and CDR2 from the germline V gene are DFQATT and SNEGSKA (reference sequence). The CDR3 DNA follows: TGCAGTGCTAGACCCACAGATACGCAGTATTTT. As protein: CSARPTDTQYF.

V and J are TRBV6-8 and TRBJ1-2, with unresolved D. V lost 0 bases and J lost 3, with 17 bases in between. Germline CDR1 is MNHGY and CDR2 is SAAAGT. The CDR3 is 17 amino acids. CDR3 in amino acids: CASSYSPRRERHYGYTF. CDR3 bases: TGTGCCAGCAGTTACTCTCCCCGACGGGAAAGGCACTATGGCTACACCTTC.

The chain recombines TRBV6-1 with TRBJ1-1; TRBD1 is a possible D gene (5 bases). Germline values: CDR1 MNHNS, CDR2 SASEGT. CDR3 length equals 15 residues. V was shortened by 8 bases and J by 4 bases, with 20 bases between the two germline ends. The CDR3, as DNA: TGTGCCAGCTGCTCCCCCTCGGGGGTCAGCACTGAAGCTTTCTTT. Protein product: CASCSPSGVSTEAFF.

The chain carries TRBV10-3 and TRBJ2-1, with D possibly being TRBD2 (6 bases). This CDR3 has 13 amino acids. The germline V gene encodes CDR1 ENHRY and CDR2 SYGVKD. Trimming pared 2 bases from V and 8 bases from J, leaving 10 bases between. The CDR3, as DNA: TGTGCCATCAGTGAGAACCCTAGCGATGAGCAGTTCTTC. It yields the protein CAISENPSDEQFF.

A few counts support this clone. This chain connects TRBV19 to TRBJ2-7; D possibly corresponds to TRBD1 (6 bases). The germline CDR1 and CDR2 sequences are LNHDA and SQIVND (reference sequence). There are 13 residues in the CDR3. The ends were cut back, 6 bases at V and 2 bases at J, with 11 bases in the middle. CDR3 in DNA: TGTGCCAGTAGGAGGACAGCGGCCTACGAGCAGTACTTC. It encodes CASRRTAAYEQYF. Drawing the rest from reference TRBV19 and TRBJ2-7, the complete variable domain is DGGITQSPKYLFRKEGQNVTLSCEQNLNHDAMYWYRQDPGQGLRLIYYSQIVNDFQKGDIAEGYSVSREKKESFPLTVTSAQKNPTAFYLCASRRTAAYEQYFGPGTRLTVT.

Here the CDR3 reads CASSVTVRGNTIYF. CDR3 DNA: TGTGCCAGCAGCGTGACAGTTAGGGGAAACACCATATATTTT. The rearrangement uses TRBV7-6 and TRBJ1-3; tentatively, D is TRBD1 (5 bases). Germline CDR1 and CDR2: SGHVS and FNYEAQ. The CDR3 consists of 14 residues. The ends were cut back, 5 bases at V and 4 bases at J, with 12 bases in the middle.

V gene TRBV7-2 combines with J gene TRBJ1-5; D unclear. Germline CDR1 is SGHTA and CDR2 is FQGNSA. This CDR3 has 14 amino acids. Trimming removed 1 base at V and 11 bases at J, with 15 bases between. CDR3 region: CASSLGRPGSAQHF. The CDR3 DNA sequence: TGTGCCAGCAGCTTAGGGAGGCCGGGTTCGGCCCAGCATTTT.

The rearrangement joins TRBV5-1 to TRBJ2-3; 9 bases align to TRBD1. Germline CDR1 SGHRS, CDR2 YFSETQ. This CDR3 comprises 16 residues. The V and J ends lost 0 bases and 2 bases, in that order; junction bases with no gene match: 4. The CDR3 DNA reads TGCGCCAGCAGCTTGGAGGACAGGGGTCACACAGATACGCAGTATTTT. This encodes CASSLEDRGHTDTQYF. Based on the CDR3 plus reference TRBV5-1 and TRBJ2-3, the full variable domain is KAGVTQTPRYLIKTRGQQVTLSCSPISGHRSVSWYQQTPGQGLQFLFEYFSETQRNKGNFPGRFSGRQFSNSRSEMNVSTLELGDSALYLCASSLEDRGHTDTQYFGPGTRLTVL.

The gene calls are TRBV11-2 and TRBJ1-1, with D perhaps matching TRBD1 (5 bases). The CDR3 covers 14 residues. The germline CDR1 and CDR2 sequences are SGHAT and FQNNGV. Trimming removed 4 bases from V and 4 bases from J, with 13 bases in between. Here the CDR3 reads CASSSRDRGTEAFF. The CDR3, as DNA: TGTGCCAGCAGCTCCAGGGATAGAGGCACTGAAGCTTTCTTT.

The chain couples TRBV6-1 to TRBJ1-1; D unclear. The germline CDR1 and CDR2 sequences are MNHNS and SASEGT. V lost 2 bases, J lost 10 bases, and 8 bases lay in between. The CDR3 runs to 11 residues. The chain's CDR3 is CASSENSLAFF. CDR3 bases: TGTGCCAGCAGTGAAAATTCCCTAGCTTTCTTT.

J is TRBJ2-7 and V is TRBV5-1, with a possible D match to TRBD1 (6 bases). The CDR3 covers 14 residues. Between the trimmed V and J ends, which lost 0 bases and 7 bases, there was a span of 14 bases. Germline-derived CDR1 and CDR2 are SGHRS and YFSETQ. For the CDR3, the DNA is TGCGCCAGCAGCTTGGAGGCAGGGGTGGGGGAGCAGTACTTC. It codes for CASSLEAGVGEQYF.

The chain couples TRBV6-5 to TRBJ1-2, with 7 positions matching TRBD1. CDR1 is MNHEY and CDR2 is SVGAGI in the germline V gene. V gave up 0 bases and J gave up 3 bases; unmatched junction bases: 7. The CDR3 sequence is 16 residues long. For the CDR3, the DNA is TGTGCCAGCAGTTACTCCTTCGGTACAGGGGACTATGGCTACACCTTC. Translating it yields CASSYSFGTGDYGYTF.

The chain employs TRBV7-2 and TRBJ2-1; D unclear. The CDR3 is 14 residues long. The V end lost 5 bases, the J end lost 4 bases, and 12 bases lay between the germline ends. CDR1 and CDR2 from the germline V gene are SGHTA and FQGNSA. The DNA for the CDR3 is TGTGCCAGCAGCCAGTTGGGTCTTTACAATGAGCAGTTCTTC. Translated: CASSQLGLYNEQFF.

The V gene is TRBV21-1, the J gene TRBJ1-1. TRBV21-1 is annotated as a pseudogene. This CDR3 spans 15 amino acids. The CDR3 region has the DNA TGTGCCAGCAGCCCTGTAAACAGGAGGGTCACTGAAGCTTTCTTT. Translation gives CASSPVNRRVTEAFF.

The CDR3, as DNA: TGTGCCAGCAGCTGGGTGGGACAGCAAGAGACCCAGTACTTC. Amino acid sequence: CASSWVGQQETQYF. The rearrangement uses TRBV5-6 and TRBJ2-5, with 7 bases that match TRBD1. The CDR3 extends over 14 amino acids. Germline V gene data show CDR1 as SGHDT and CDR2 as YYEEEE. V trimming: 3 bases; J trimming: 2 bases; junction bases outside the gene matches: 4.

The rearrangement joins TRBV2 to TRBJ1-4; no clear D gene. Between the trimmed V and J ends, which lost 7 bases and 8 bases, there was a span of 14 bases. The germline V gene encodes CDR1 SNHLY and CDR2 FYNNEI. This CDR3 has 13 residues. DNA of the CDR3: TGTGCCAGCACTTATTTTTTAGGGGAAAAACTGTTTTTT. Encoded protein: CASTYFLGEKLFF. Together with reference TRBV2 and TRBJ1-4, the CDR3 gives the full variable domain: EPEVTQTPSHQVTQMGQEVILRCVPISNHLYFYWYRQILGQKVEFLVSFYNNEISEKSEIFDDQFSVERPDGSNFTLKIRSTKLEDSAMYFCASTYFLGEKLFFGSGTQLSVL.

This sequence joins TRBV19 and TRBJ2-4; 10 positions match TRBD1. The CDR3 extends over 14 amino acids. The junction had 7 bases not matched to a gene; V was cut back by 11 bases and J by 3 bases. Germline V gene sequence: CDR1 LNHDA, CDR2 SQIVND (reference sequence). CDR3 DNA: TGTGCCTCTGGACAGGGGGGTGTCAAAAACATTCAGTACTTC. The encoded protein is CASGQGGVKNIQYF.

The table lists this clone with a count of one. The CDR3 nucleotides are TGTGCCAGCAGCTTAGGAGGGACAACCCTTAATTCCGCTTTCTTT. Translation gives CASSLGGTTLNSAFF. V and J are TRBV7-9 and TRBJ1-1; D is perhaps TRBD1 (6 bases). Trimming stripped 1 base from V and 11 bases from J, with 20 bases between. From germline, CDR1 is SEHNR and CDR2 FQNEAQ (reference sequence). The CDR3 length is 15 residues.

The chain has TRBV4-1 and TRBJ1-4; D not certain. Germline CDR1 MGHRA, CDR2 YSYEKL. This CDR3 region has 16 residues. V was clipped by 4 bases and J by 5 bases, with 17 bases between them. This chain's CDR3 is CASSPNRRQMNEKLFF. The CDR3 DNA follows: TGCGCCAGCAGCCCTAACCGGCGGCAGATGAATGAAAAACTGTTTTTT.

This chain connects TRBV15 to TRBJ2-7; D ambiguous. The CDR3 has 15 residues. V lost 5 bases and J lost 1, with 15 bases in between. Germline CDR1 and CDR2: LNHNV and YYDKDF (reference sequence). The CDR3 DNA sequence: TGTGCCACCAGCCCAAAAGATCACCGGTCCTACGAGCAGTACTTC. Its protein product is CATSPKDHRSYEQYF.

The chain carries TRBV29-1 and TRBJ2-1, with 9 bases that match TRBD2. The CDR3 extends over 15 amino acids. Germline CDR1 reads SQVTM; CDR2 reads ANQGSEA. V shed 4 bases, J shed 5 bases, and the junction held 9 bases outside the gene matches. DNA for the CDR3: TGCAGCGTTGTATCGGCGGGGGGGCCCAACAATGAGCAGTTCTTC. Amino acids: CSVVSAGGPNNEQFF.

The chain recombines TRBV15 with TRBJ1-3; D is unclear. The CDR3 loop spans 16 amino acids. CDR1 LNHNV and CDR2 YYDKDF come from the germline V gene (reference sequence). Trimming took 0 bases from V and 2 from J, leaving 11 bases between them. Here the CDR3 DNA reads TGTGCCACCAGCAGAGATCCCCTAAGGGCTGGAAACACCATATATTTT. Protein sequence: CATSRDPLRAGNTIYF.

This clone was found once. This rearrangement joins TRBV18 to TRBJ1-4, with a weak D call TRBD1 (6 bases). From germline, CDR1 is KGHSH and CDR2 LQKENI. Trimming took 6 bases from V and 3 from J, leaving 14 bases between them. The CDR3 consists of 15 residues. The CDR3 spells CASSPPDSPNEKLFF. CDR3 DNA sequence: TGTGCCAGCTCCCCTCCGGACAGTCCTAATGAAAAACTGTTTTTT.

The rearrangement links TRBV18 to TRBJ2-2; TRBD1 matches at 8 bases. Germline loops: CDR1 KGHSH, CDR2 LQKENI. This CDR3 is 13 amino acids long. The junction had 8 bases not matched to a gene; V was cut back by 10 bases and J by 7 bases. The CDR3 DNA is TGTGCCACCTCGGAACAGGGGGACGGGGAGCTGTTTTTT. This translates into CATSEQGDGELFF.

There are a few counts of this clone. The chain is built from TRBV5-5 and TRBJ1-4; D is uncertain. V dropped 1 base and J dropped 15 bases, with 16 bases sitting between them. The CDR3 runs to 13 residues. CDR1 is SGHKS, CDR2 YYEKEE, per germline (reference sequence). The CDR3 here is CASSLSPGEWVFF. CDR3 sequence (DNA): TGTGCCAGCAGCTTGAGCCCGGGAGAATGGGTGTTTTTT.

This chain uses TRBV21-1 with TRBJ1-2; the table's D call, TRBD1, has no DNA check behind it. TRBV21-1 is a pseudogene locus. The CDR3 sequence is 16 residues long. The CDR3: CASSKRRGQGGYGYTF. As DNA, the CDR3 is TGTGCCAGCAGCAAAAGAAGGGGACAGGGGGGATATGGCTACACCTTC.

This chain links TRBV2 with TRBJ2-7, with D perhaps assigned TRBD1 or TRBD2 (5 bases each). CDR3 length: 14 amino acids. The germline gives CDR1 SNHLY, CDR2 FYNNEI. With 8 bases removed from V and 4 bases from J, the gap between germline ends came to 18 bases. CDR3 coding DNA: TGTGCCAGCGGGGACGGCCTCAAAATATACGAGCAGTACTTC. This gives the protein CASGDGLKIYEQYF.

The V call is TRBV10-3, the J call TRBJ1-1, with TRBD1 as a possible D gene (5 bases). The germline CDR1 and CDR2 sequences are ENHRY and SYGVKD. There are 13 residues in the CDR3. The germline V and J ends were trimmed by 10 bases and 1 base, with 13 bases remaining between them. CDR3 protein: CATAQQANTEAFF. In nucleotides, the CDR3 is TGTGCCACAGCTCAACAGGCGAACACTGAAGCTTTCTTT.

The chain is built from TRBV7-2 and TRBJ2-2; 10 bases are a match to TRBD2. Trimming at V came to 4 bases and at J to 5 bases, leaving 4 bases not matched to a gene. This CDR3 region has 15 residues. Germline-derived CDR1 and CDR2 are SGHTA and FQGNSA. In DNA form, the CDR3 reads TGTGCCAGCAGCTCCGGACTAGCGGTGACCGGGGAGCTGTTTTTT. Translated: CASSSGLAVTGELFF.